A selection of T cell receptor beta chains follows, all from one sample in a study of untreated major depressive disorder. Sequenced by immunoSEQ multiplex PCR; TCRdb stores in-frame clones only, minus some. The data hold around 13,000 clones, with around 90% observed a single time. Sequenced sample: CD4+ T cells from PBMCs. The receptors come from a man aged 25-45 years with major depressive disorder. Each CDR3 is given with its conserved first and last residue. The D gene is left open where the match is weak. Size is stated for part of the rows, as once, few or many counts, or as a class when the clone is expanded.

CDR3 protein,CDR3 DNA,V gene,J gene,CDR3 length,D gene,clone size
CASSFNRAGYTF,TGCGCCAGCAGCTTTAACAGGGCTGGCTACACCTTC,TRBV5-1,TRBJ1-2,12,.,.
CASSRGGTSGTDTQYF,TGTGCCAGCAGCCGCGGGGGGACTAGCGGAACAGATACGCAGTATTTT,TRBV7-3,TRBJ2-3,16,TRBD2,.
CATRQGMVYGYTF,TGTGCCACACGACAGGGGATGGTCTATGGCTACACCTTC,TRBV6-1,TRBJ1-2,13,TRBD1,.
CASSLSRAGHQPQHF,TGTGCCAGCAGTTTATCCCGGGCAGGTCATCAGCCCCAGCATTTT,TRBV28,TRBJ1-5,15,.,.
CASSALGRDEQFF,TGTGCCAGCAGTGCGTTGGGAAGGGATGAGCAGTTCTTC,TRBV2,TRBJ2-1,13,.,.
CASSWGQGDTEAFF,TGTGCCAGCAGCTGGGGACAGGGGGACACTGAAGCTTTCTTT,TRBV5-4,TRBJ1-1,14,TRBD1,.
CASSLLVPDTQYF,TGTGCCAGCAGCCTCCTGGTCCCAGATACGCAGTATTTT,TRBV7-9,TRBJ2-3,13,.,.
CASMGPTGKSNQPQHF,TGTGCCAGCATGGGACCTACAGGAAAAAGCAATCAGCCCCAGCATTTT,TRBV2,TRBJ1-5,16,.,.
CASSGPQGAVDNEQFF,TGTGCCAGCAGCGGGCCACAGGGGGCGGTCGACAATGAGCAGTTCTTC,TRBV9,TRBJ2-1,16,TRBD1,once
CASSVGGAGPNTGELFF,TGTGCCAGCAGCGTAGGAGGAGCGGGCCCGAACACCGGGGAGCTGTTTTTT,TRBV9,TRBJ2-2,17,.,.
CASSGHLSNQPQHF,TGTGCCAGTAGCGGACACCTTAGCAATCAGCCCCAGCATTTT,TRBV19,TRBJ1-5,14,.,.
CASSADGKGSPLHF,TGTGCCAGCAGCGCGGACGGCAAGGGTTCACCCCTCCACTTT,TRBV9,TRBJ1-6,14,.,.